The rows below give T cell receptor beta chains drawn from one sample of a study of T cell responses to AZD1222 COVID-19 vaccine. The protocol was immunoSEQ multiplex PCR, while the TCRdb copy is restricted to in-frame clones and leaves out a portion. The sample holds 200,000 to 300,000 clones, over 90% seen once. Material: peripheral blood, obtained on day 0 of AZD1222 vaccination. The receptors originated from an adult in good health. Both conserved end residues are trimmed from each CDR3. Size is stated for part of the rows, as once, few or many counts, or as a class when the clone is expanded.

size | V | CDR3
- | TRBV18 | ASSPGTGGTEAF
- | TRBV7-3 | ASSRTNTDTQY
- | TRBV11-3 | ASSSTWTDTQY
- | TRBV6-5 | ASSYGGQLNTEAF
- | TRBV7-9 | ASSPLLAPTSYEQY
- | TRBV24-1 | ATRYEARQGAREQY
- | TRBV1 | TSRGANYGYT
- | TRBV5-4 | ASSLKRETYNEQF
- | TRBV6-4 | ASSDSDNTEAF
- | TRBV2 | ASRGAEKYEQY
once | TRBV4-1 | ASSQVGQGVNQPQH
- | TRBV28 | ASHHRANTEAF
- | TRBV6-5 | ASSYGPGRSYEQY
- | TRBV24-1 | ATSDWGGAGELF
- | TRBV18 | ASSPRSGGYGYT
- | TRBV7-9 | ASSWFEGMNTEAF
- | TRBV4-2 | ASSQGGHNSPLH
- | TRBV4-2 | ASSQEFSGDYT
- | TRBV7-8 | ASSLQGIYT
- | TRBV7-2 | ASSRTSGPYEQY
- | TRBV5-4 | ASSLGAGDTQY
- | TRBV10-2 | ASRPDLASGNTIY
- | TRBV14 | ASTANYLNEQF
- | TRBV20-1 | SARDPREQY
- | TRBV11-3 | ASSLIAGNTGELF
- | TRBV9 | ASSPAITSGRNEQF
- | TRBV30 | AWSVNSPEQY
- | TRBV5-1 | ASSSGQFLAKNIQY
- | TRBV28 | ASSYGLVTGELF
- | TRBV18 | ASSPVHLAGVAKNIQY
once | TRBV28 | ASTPDRGSQPQH
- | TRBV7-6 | ASSRGTTAYNEQF
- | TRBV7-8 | ASSPGGDYGYT
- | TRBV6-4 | ASSETSGAPPHEQY
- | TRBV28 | ASSTRPGQGPYEQY
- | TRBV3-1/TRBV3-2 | ASSLLANQETQY